This is a list of T cell receptor beta chains from one sample in a study of control samples from healthy donors and cancer patients. Using immunoSEQ multiplex PCR, the repertoire was profiled, and TCRdb retains in-frame clones only, with some absent. The repertoire holds 24,000 or so clones, with approximately 91% as singletons. The sequenced sample consisted of PBMCs. The receptors here all came from a man over 45 with lung cancer. CDR3s include the opening cysteine and the closing phenylalanine or tryptophan. D genes are given only for firm matches. Not every row has a clone size; where given, it reads once, few, many or a size class.

cdr3_nt: TGTGCCAGCAGTTTGATGGGACAGGCCGGTTCTCTGTTTTTT
cdr3_aa: CASSLMGQAGSLFF
j_call: TRBJ1-4
d_call: TRBD1
clone_size: .
v_call: TRBV6-6

cdr3_nt: TGTGCCAGCGAGGGGGTGGTGAACACCGGGGAGCTGTTTTTT
cdr3_aa: CASEGVVNTGELFF
j_call: TRBJ2-2
d_call: .
clone_size: .
v_call: TRBV6-5

cdr3_nt: TGTGCCAGCAGCTCTACCGGGACAGGGGTCTCCTACGAGCAGTACTTC
cdr3_aa: CASSSTGTGVSYEQYF
j_call: TRBJ2-7
d_call: TRBD1
clone_size: once
v_call: TRBV28

cdr3_nt: TGCAGCGTTGGGCGGCGGTCCTACAATGAGCAGTTCTTC
cdr3_aa: CSVGRRSYNEQFF
j_call: TRBJ2-1
d_call: .
clone_size: .
v_call: TRBV29-1

cdr3_nt: TGCGCCAACAGCCAAGATTGGTCCGGACAGGGGTACACTGAAGCTTTCTTT
cdr3_aa: CANSQDWSGQGYTEAFF
j_call: TRBJ1-1
d_call: TRBD1
clone_size: .
v_call: TRBV4-1

cdr3_nt: TGCAGCGTCCAACCCATAGGAAACTATGGCTACACCTTC
cdr3_aa: CSVQPIGNYGYTF
j_call: TRBJ1-2
d_call: .
clone_size: .
v_call: TRBV29-1

cdr3_nt: TGTGCCAGCAGCGATTTCAGGGGGCGAGGCACAGATACGCAGTATTTT
cdr3_aa: CASSDFRGRGTDTQYF
j_call: TRBJ2-3
d_call: TRBD1
clone_size: .
v_call: TRBV7-6

cdr3_nt: TGTGCCAGCAGTTCAGACAGGGGTAATGAGCAGTTCTTC
cdr3_aa: CASSSDRGNEQFF
j_call: TRBJ2-1
d_call: TRBD1
clone_size: .
v_call: TRBV11-1

cdr3_nt: TGTGCCAGCAGTCCTTACGGGGTTGGGTCCTACGAGCAGTACTTC
cdr3_aa: CASSPYGVGSYEQYF
j_call: TRBJ2-7
d_call: .
clone_size: .
v_call: TRBV7-9

cdr3_nt: TGTGCCAGCAGTTCCTACCCATTCACGCGGGAGCAGTACTTC
cdr3_aa: CASSSYPFTREQYF
j_call: TRBJ2-7
d_call: .
clone_size: .
v_call: TRBV7-2

cdr3_nt: TGTGCCATCTCCCCCATTAATAATTCACCCCTCCACTTT
cdr3_aa: CAISPINNSPLHF
j_call: TRBJ1-6
d_call: .
clone_size: .
v_call: TRBV10-3

cdr3_nt: TGTGCCAGCAGCCGCGAGGTCGGGAAGGGGATCTCTGGGGCCAACGTCCTGACTTTC
cdr3_aa: CASSREVGKGISGANVLTF
j_call: TRBJ2-6
d_call: .
clone_size: .
v_call: TRBV28

cdr3_nt: TGCGCCAGCAGCCCAACAGGGCTGAACACTGAAGCTTTCTTT
cdr3_aa: CASSPTGLNTEAFF
j_call: TRBJ1-1
d_call: .
clone_size: .
v_call: TRBV5-1

cdr3_nt: TGTGCCAGCACCAACGGGGGAAGCTACACCTTC
cdr3_aa: CASTNGGSYTF
j_call: TRBJ1-2
d_call: .
clone_size: .
v_call: TRBV6-5

cdr3_nt: TGTGCCAGCAGCGCCGCGTATAGCAATCAGCCCCAGCATTTT
cdr3_aa: CASSAAYSNQPQHF
j_call: TRBJ1-5
d_call: .
clone_size: .
v_call: TRBV7-2

cdr3_nt: TGTGCCAGCAGCTTGGGACTAGCGGGGGGGCTTAAGGAAGAGACCCAGTACTTC
cdr3_aa: CASSLGLAGGLKEETQYF
j_call: TRBJ2-5
d_call: TRBD2
clone_size: .
v_call: TRBV5-4

cdr3_nt: TGTGCCAGCAGTTACTCGGGACAGCCCGGAAACACCATATATTTT
cdr3_aa: CASSYSGQPGNTIYF
j_call: TRBJ1-3
d_call: TRBD1
clone_size: .
v_call: TRBV6-5

cdr3_nt: TGTGCCAGCAGTTTAAGGACAGGGGCTACTCAAACGGGAAAACTGTTTTTT
cdr3_aa: CASSLRTGATQTGKLFF
j_call: TRBJ1-4
d_call: TRBD1
clone_size: .
v_call: TRBV7-2